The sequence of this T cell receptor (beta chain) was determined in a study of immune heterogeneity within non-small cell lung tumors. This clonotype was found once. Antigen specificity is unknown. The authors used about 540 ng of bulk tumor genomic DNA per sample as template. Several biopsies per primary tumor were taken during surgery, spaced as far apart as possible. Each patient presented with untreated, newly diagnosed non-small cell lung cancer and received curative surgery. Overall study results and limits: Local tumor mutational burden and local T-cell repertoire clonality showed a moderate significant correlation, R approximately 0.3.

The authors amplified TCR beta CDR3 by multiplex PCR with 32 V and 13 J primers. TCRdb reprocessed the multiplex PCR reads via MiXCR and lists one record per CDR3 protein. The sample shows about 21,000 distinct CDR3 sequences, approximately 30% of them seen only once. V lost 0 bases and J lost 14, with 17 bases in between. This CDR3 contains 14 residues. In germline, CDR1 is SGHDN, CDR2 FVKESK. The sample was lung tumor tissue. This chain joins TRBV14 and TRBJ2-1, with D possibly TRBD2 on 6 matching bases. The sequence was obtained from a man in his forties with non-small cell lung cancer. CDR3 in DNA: TGTGCCAGCAGCCAAGATAGGAGCGGGCTAAGCAAGTTCTTC. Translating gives CASSQDRSGLSKFF.